This T cell receptor beta chain is drawn from a study of cytomegalovirus exposure and HLA in healthy donors. Findings and caveats of the study: Accurate HLA-A and HLA-B prediction from TCR beta sequences was reported for most subjects. The majority of TCR sequences were rare, yet some public TCRs appeared in many donors. Researchers reported from a later analysis that most CMV-associated TCR beta chains appeared HLA-restricted.

The primer mix had 60 Vbeta and 13 Jbeta primers. The protocol was immunoSEQ multiplex PCR, while the TCRdb copy is restricted to in-frame clones and leaves out a portion. The sample contains under 150,000 clones, 80% of which appear only once. On this clone itself: As yet, its antigen is unknown.

The receptor was derived from a male donor in good health and CMV-seronegative. The sequencing sample was made of PBMCs.

In nucleotides, the CDR3 is TGTGCCAGCAGCATTAAAACTAGCGGGAGGGCCCAACAAGAGACCCAGTACTTC. This gives the protein CASSIKTSGRAQQETQYF. The gene calls are TRBV21-1 and TRBJ2-5; the table's D gene call, TRBD2, was not cross checked with the DNA. TRBV21-1 is a known pseudogene. The CDR3 length is 18 residues.